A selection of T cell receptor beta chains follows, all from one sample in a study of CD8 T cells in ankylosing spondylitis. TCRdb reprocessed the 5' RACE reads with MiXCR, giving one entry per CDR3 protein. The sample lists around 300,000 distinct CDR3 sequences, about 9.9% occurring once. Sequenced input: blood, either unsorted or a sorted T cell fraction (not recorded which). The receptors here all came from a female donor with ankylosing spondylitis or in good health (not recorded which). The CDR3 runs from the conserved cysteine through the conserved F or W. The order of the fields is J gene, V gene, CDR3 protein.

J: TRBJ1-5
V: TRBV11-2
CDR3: CASSLDQGFNQPQHF

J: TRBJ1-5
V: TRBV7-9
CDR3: CASSLGAPEAGQPQHF

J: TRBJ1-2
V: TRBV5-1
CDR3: CATRVEIGYGYTF

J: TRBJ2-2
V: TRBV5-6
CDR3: CASSLMPTGELFF

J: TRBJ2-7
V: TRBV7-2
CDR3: CASSRRAGGSEQYF

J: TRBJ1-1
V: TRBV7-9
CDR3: CASSLEDGMNTEAFF

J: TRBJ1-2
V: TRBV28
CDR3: CASSRWDEATAF

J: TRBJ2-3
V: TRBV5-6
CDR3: CASSLGGGLRTTDTQYF

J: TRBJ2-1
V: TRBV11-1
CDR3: CASSPKPGLATHQDYNEQFF

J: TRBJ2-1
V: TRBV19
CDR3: CASSIQLSLDNEQFF

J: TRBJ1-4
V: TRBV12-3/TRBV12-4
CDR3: CASSRNRGSNEKLFF

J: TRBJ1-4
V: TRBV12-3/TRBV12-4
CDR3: CASTRDNAGEKLFF

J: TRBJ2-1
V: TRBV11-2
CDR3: CASSSLREGSKLF

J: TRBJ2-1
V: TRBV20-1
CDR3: CSARPPPAGGAYNEQFF

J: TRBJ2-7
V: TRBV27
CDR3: CASSLNIAYEQYF

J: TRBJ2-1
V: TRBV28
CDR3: CASRSLVPEQFF

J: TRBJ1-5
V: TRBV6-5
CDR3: CASSYSGQGAGQPQHF

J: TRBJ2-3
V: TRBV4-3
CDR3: CASSQGSGSKDTQYF

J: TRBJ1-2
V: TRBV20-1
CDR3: CSARASHRGRNYGYTF

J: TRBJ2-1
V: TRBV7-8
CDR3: CASSLLGTRSLNEQFF

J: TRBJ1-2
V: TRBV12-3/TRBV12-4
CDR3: CASSVKYGYTF

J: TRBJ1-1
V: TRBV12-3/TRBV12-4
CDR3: CASSWAKGNTEAFF

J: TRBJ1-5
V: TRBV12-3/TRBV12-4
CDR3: CASTPGQGNQPQHF

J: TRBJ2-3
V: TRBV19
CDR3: CASRRQAADTQYF

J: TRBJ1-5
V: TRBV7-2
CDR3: CASSLGSAGIPSPQHF

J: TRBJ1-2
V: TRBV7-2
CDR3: CASSLSQGDYGYTF

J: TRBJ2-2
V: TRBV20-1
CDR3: CSARKAGVNTGELFF

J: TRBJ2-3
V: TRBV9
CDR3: CASSVGGAGFRDTQYF

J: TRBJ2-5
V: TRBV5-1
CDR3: CASSLVASKETQYF